The 5 T cell receptor beta chains in this list originate from one sample, sequenced in a study of T cells after yellow fever vaccination. TCRdb used MiXCR to reprocess the 5' RACE reads, holding one entry per CDR3 protein. The sample records under 600,000 distinct CDR3 sequences, around an eighth being singletons. The sample here was PBMCs, taken on the day of the yellow fever booster vaccination. These receptors were collected from a man aged 30 to 45 who received the YFV17D yellow fever vaccine.

V is TRBV3-1 and J is TRBJ2-1; 11 bases are shared with TRBD2. Germline V gene sequence: CDR1 LGHDT, CDR2 YNNKEL (reference sequence). CDR3 length: 15 residues. The trim removed 6 bases at V and 4 bases at J, leaving 5 bases unmatched. CDR3 DNA: TGTGCCAGCAGACTTAGCGGGAGGGGTTACAATGAGCAGTTCTTC. It translates to CASRLSGRGYNEQFF.

This clonotype appeared a single time. A much larger clone lies one base from this, so it may be a read error. This chain joins TRBV15 and TRBJ2-1, with a possible D match to TRBD2 (5 bases). The germline V gene has CDR1 LNHNV and CDR2 YYDKDF (reference sequence). The CDR3 consists of 13 residues. For the CDR3, the DNA is TGTGCCACCAGCATGCTCGACTACATTGAGCAGTTCTTC. This codes for CATSMLDYIEQFF.

The rearrangement joins TRBV7-2 to TRBJ2-5; D ambiguous. CDR1 SGHTA and CDR2 FQGNSA come from the germline V gene. This CDR3 spans 13 amino acids. Trimming took off 2 bases at V and 5 bases at J, with 9 bases between the two ends. CDR3 bases: TGTGCCAGCAGCTTAAGATTTCAGGAGACCCAGTACTTC. Translated, it gives CASSLRFQETQYF.

Ten or more counts support this clonotype. The chain recombines TRBV7-9 with TRBJ1-3; D is unclear. The germline V gene has CDR1 SEHNR and CDR2 FQNEAQ (reference sequence). With 5 bases removed from V and 2 bases from J, the gap between germline ends came to 4 bases. The CDR3 totals 12 residues. CDR3 sequence (DNA): TGTGCCAGCAGCAACGCTGGAAACACCATATATTTT. Translation gives CASSNAGNTIYF.

This rearrangement joins TRBV10-3 to TRBJ1-5; tentatively, D is TRBD1 (5 bases). CDR1 ENHRY and CDR2 SYGVKD come from the germline V gene. The V and J ends lost 0 bases and 4 bases respectively, with 16 bases between them. The CDR3 totals 17 residues. The CDR3 nucleotides are TGTGCCATCAGTGAGTCGATGCAGGGACCCACAAATCAGCCCCAGCATTTT. Translating gives CAISESMQGPTNQPQHF.